This T cell receptor beta chain was profiled in a study of response to subunit inactivated influenza vaccine. TCRdb reprocessed the RT-PCR reads with MiXCR, giving one entry per CDR3 protein. The sample includes around 850,000 distinct CDR3 sequences, roughly 20% of them seen just once. V was pared by 6 bases and J by 6 bases, with 7 bases of the junction left unmatched. The CDR3 is 13 residues long. Germline V gene data show CDR1 as SGHRS and CDR2 as YFSETQ. This clonotype was recorded at least ten times. The chain carries TRBV5-1 and TRBJ2-3, with 7 bases aligning to TRBD2. The sample was PBMCs from blood, taken 4 to 6 days after vaccination. The receptor comes from a middle-aged man who received an inactivated influenza vaccine. In DNA, the CDR3 is TGCGCCAGCACCCTAACGGGGGGTGATACGCAGTATTTT. It translates to CASTLTGGDTQYF. The full variable domain, rest sourced from reference TRBV5-1 and TRBJ2-3, is KAGVTQTPRYLIKTRGQQVTLSCSPISGHRSVSWYQQTPGQGLQFLFEYFSETQRNKGNFPGRFSGRQFSNSRSEMNVSTLELGDSALYLCASTLTGGDTQYFGPGTRLTVL.